Following are 4 T cell receptor beta chains from one sample sequenced in a study of blood T cell repertoires in COVID-19. Sequencing was performed with immunoSEQ multiplex PCR; in TCRdb, only in-frame clones are kept and a portion is missing. The profile covers more than 110,000 clones, with about 79% appearing a single time and around 4.2% taken by the ten largest. Sequencing input: peripheral blood. Receptors originate from a woman over 75 with active or convalescent COVID-19.

This clone was counted once. The gene calls are TRBV29-1 and TRBJ1-1; D unresolved. Germline V gives CDR1 SQVTM, CDR2 ANQGSEA. Trimming removed 2 bases from V and 4 bases from J, with 8 bases in between. The CDR3 sequence is 12 residues long. The CDR3 reads CSVERGSTEAFF. DNA of the CDR3: TGCAGCGTTGAAAGAGGAAGCACTGAAGCTTTCTTT.

This chain joins TRBV6-5 and TRBJ1-1; the D is unclear. V was clipped by 6 bases and J by 4 bases, with 15 bases between them. CDR1 MNHEY and CDR2 SVGAGI come from the germline V gene. This CDR3 is built from 14 residues. The CDR3 bases are TGTGCCAGCAGGGGGAGAAGGAGAGGCACTGAAGCTTTCTTT. This translates into CASRGRRRGTEAFF.

The rearrangement uses TRBV2 and TRBJ1-2, with D tentatively TRBD1 (6 bases). Germline V gene sequence: CDR1 SNHLY, CDR2 FYNNEI. With 6 bases removed from V and 4 bases from J, the gap between germline ends came to 15 bases. The CDR3 has 14 amino acids. CDR3 region: CASSQQGAGYGYTF. CDR3 bases: TGTGCCAGCAGCCAACAGGGAGCTGGCTATGGCTACACCTTC.

The J gene is TRBJ1-3, the V gene TRBV11-2; no firm D call. Germline values: CDR1 SGHAT, CDR2 FQNNGV. V was pared by 1 base and J by 0 bases, with 7 bases between. The CDR3 consists of 15 residues. This CDR3 reads CASSLGRSSGNTIYF. Written as DNA, the CDR3 is TGTGCCAGCAGCTTAGGCCGGAGCTCTGGAAACACCATATATTTT.